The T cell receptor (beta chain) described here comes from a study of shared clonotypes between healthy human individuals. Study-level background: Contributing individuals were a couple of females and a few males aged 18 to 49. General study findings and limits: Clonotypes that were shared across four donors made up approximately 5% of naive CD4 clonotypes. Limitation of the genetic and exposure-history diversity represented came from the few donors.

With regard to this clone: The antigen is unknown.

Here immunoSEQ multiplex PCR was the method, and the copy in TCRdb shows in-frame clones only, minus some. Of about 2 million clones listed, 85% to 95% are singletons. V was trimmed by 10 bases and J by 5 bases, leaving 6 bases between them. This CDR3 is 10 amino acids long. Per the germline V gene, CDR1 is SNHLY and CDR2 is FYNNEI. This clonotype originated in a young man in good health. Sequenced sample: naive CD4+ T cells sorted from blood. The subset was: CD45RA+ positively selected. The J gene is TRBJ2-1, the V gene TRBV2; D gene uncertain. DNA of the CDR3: TGTGCCACGAAAGACAATGAGCAGTTCTTC. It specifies CATKDNEQFF.